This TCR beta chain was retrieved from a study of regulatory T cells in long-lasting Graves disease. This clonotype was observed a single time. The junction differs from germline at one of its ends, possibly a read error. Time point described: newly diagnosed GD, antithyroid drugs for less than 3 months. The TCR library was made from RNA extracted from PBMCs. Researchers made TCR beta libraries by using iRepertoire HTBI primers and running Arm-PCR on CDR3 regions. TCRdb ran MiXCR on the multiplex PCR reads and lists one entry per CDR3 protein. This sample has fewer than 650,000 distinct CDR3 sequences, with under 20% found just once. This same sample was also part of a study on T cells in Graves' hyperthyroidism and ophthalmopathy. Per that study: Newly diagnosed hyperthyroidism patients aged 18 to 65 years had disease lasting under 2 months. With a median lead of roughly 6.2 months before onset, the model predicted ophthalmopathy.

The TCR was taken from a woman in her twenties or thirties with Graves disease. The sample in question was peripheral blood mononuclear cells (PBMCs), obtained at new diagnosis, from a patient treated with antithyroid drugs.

The CDR3 nucleotides read TGTGCCAGTAGAAAACAGGGGAACACTGGAGCTTTCTTT. Encoded protein: CASRKQGNTGAFF. The chain joins TRBV19 to TRBJ1-1; 7 positions agree with TRBD1. The V gene's germline CDR1 is LNHDA and CDR2 SQIVND (reference sequence). The length of the CDR3 is 13 residues.